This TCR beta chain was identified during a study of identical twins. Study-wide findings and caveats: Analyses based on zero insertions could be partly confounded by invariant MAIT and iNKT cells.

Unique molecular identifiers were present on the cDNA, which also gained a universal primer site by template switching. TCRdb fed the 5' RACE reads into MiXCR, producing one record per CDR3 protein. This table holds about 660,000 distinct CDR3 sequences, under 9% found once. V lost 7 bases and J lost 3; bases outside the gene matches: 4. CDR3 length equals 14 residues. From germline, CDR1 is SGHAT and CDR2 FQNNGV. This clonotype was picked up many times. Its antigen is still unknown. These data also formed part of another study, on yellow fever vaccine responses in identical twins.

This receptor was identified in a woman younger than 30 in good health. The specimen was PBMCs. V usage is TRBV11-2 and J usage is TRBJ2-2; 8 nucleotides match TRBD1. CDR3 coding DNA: TGTGCCAGCACTGGACAGGGTTACACCGGGGAGCTGTTTTTT. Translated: CASTGQGYTGELFF.